The 32 T cell receptor beta chains reported below all come from one sample, sequenced in a study of blood T cell repertoires in COVID-19. Generated by immunoSEQ multiplex PCR, the TCRdb table keeps only in-frame clones and is missing some. The data contain 100,000 or so clones, just under 95% of them singletons. The sequenced material came from peripheral blood. These receptors were obtained from a man between 65 and 85 years old with acute or convalescent COVID-19.

This chain connects TRBV7-8 to TRBJ2-5, with TRBD2 as a possible D gene (5 bases). Germline CDR1 SGHVS, CDR2 FQNEAQ. V was pared by 2 bases and J by 4 bases, with 11 bases between. The CDR3 has 14 residues. In DNA form, the CDR3 reads TGTGCCAGCAGCTTAACTAGGTCGGGAGAGACCCAGTACTTC. This encodes CASSLTRSGETQYF.

This chain uses TRBV19 with TRBJ1-1; a possible D gene is TRBD1 (6 bases). The CDR3 has 16 residues. Germline V gives CDR1 LNHDA, CDR2 SQIVND (reference sequence). V lost 9 bases, J lost 1 base, and 21 bases lay in between. The CDR3 DNA reads as TGTGCCAGCCGGACACAAGAACAGGGCACGAACACTGAAGCTTTCTTT. Amino acids: CASRTQEQGTNTEAFF.

This chain uses TRBV24-1 with TRBJ2-1; 7 bases align to TRBD2. The junction had 7 bases not matched to a gene; V was cut back by 4 bases and J by 2 bases. Germline V gives CDR1 KGHDR, CDR2 SFDVKD. The CDR3 has 16 amino acids. The CDR3 region is CATSDQSGDAYNEQFF. DNA of the CDR3: TGTGCCACCAGTGACCAAAGCGGGGACGCCTACAATGAGCAGTTCTTC.

The CDR3 coding sequence is TGTGCCAGCAGCTTAGGGCGGGGAAGTCAGCCCCAGCATTTT. It is translated as CASSLGRGSQPQHF. The chain couples TRBV7-2 to TRBJ1-5, with unresolved D. The V end was cut by 1 base, the J end by 6 bases, with 10 bases between. Germline CDR1 reads SGHTA; CDR2 reads FQGNSA. CDR3 length equals 14 residues.

This chain joins TRBV19 and TRBJ2-6; the D gene is possibly TRBD1 (5 bases). CDR1 LNHDA and CDR2 SQIVND come from the germline V gene (reference sequence). Trimming shortened V by 2 bases and J by 0 bases, and 11 bases separated the two germline ends. The CDR3 is 17 amino acids. CDR3: CASSIQGVTSGANVLTF. The CDR3 DNA is TGTGCCAGTAGTATACAAGGGGTTACCTCTGGGGCCAACGTCCTGACTTTC.

The rearrangement links TRBV28 to TRBJ1-2; D might be TRBD1 (6 bases). CDR3 size: 13 residues. Trimming left V 6 bases short and J 5 bases short, with 13 bases between. Germline V gene data show CDR1 as MDHEN and CDR2 as SYDVKM. CDR3 in amino acids: CASSPTGTYGYTF. CDR3 bases: TGTGCCAGCAGCCCTACAGGGACATATGGCTACACCTTC.

This clone has a handful of counts. DNA of the CDR3: TGTGCCAGTAGTATAGTCGGTATCCGACAAGGAGATACGCAGTATTTT. It translates to CASSIVGIRQGDTQYF. This rearrangement joins TRBV19 to TRBJ2-3; no reliable D call. This CDR3 is 16 amino acids long. From germline, CDR1 is LNHDA and CDR2 SQIVND (reference sequence). The V gene lost 1 base and the J gene lost 5 bases, with 16 bases spanning the gap.

The rearrangement links TRBV25-1 to TRBJ2-7; 7 bases line up with TRBD2. The CDR3 is 15 residues long. The ends lost 1 base at V and 1 base at J; junction bases unmatched: 4. The V gene's germline CDR1 is MGHDK and CDR2 SYGVNS. For the CDR3, the DNA is TGTGCCAGCAGTGAATGGGGGGGTAGATCCTACGAGCAGTACTTC. Translation gives CASSEWGGRSYEQYF.

The chain couples TRBV2 to TRBJ2-7; D remains unclear. Germline V gene lookup returns CDR1 SNHLY and CDR2 FYNNEI. The CDR3 has 12 amino acids. Trimming took 3 bases from V and 7 from J, leaving 10 bases between them. The CDR3 region is CASSDLASEQYF. In DNA form, the CDR3 reads TGTGCCAGCAGTGACCTCGCGAGTGAGCAGTACTTC.

The V and J genes are TRBV14 and TRBJ1-2; 10 bases map to TRBD1. Germline V gives CDR1 SGHDN, CDR2 FVKESK. Trimming took 1 base from V and 5 from J; bases not matched to a gene: 1. The CDR3 has 14 amino acids. The CDR3 spells CASSQGTGGYGYTF. DNA for the CDR3: TGTGCCAGCAGCCAAGGGACAGGGGGGTATGGCTACACCTTC.

This clone was recorded once. This chain links TRBV5-4 with TRBJ2-1; D might be TRBD1 (6 bases). V was shortened by 0 bases and J by 2 bases, with 9 bases between the two germline ends. The CDR3 is 15 residues long. Germline V gives CDR1 SGHNT, CDR2 YYREEE (reference sequence). In DNA, the CDR3 is TGTGCCAGCAGCTTGGGGGGGCCGACCTACAATGAGCAGTTCTTC. This gives the protein CASSLGGPTYNEQFF.

The chain has TRBV9 and TRBJ1-5; 8 bases agree with TRBD1. The CDR3 length is 14 residues. CDR1 is SGDLS, CDR2 YYNGEE, per germline. Germline trimming cut 3 bases from V and 8 bases from J; bases unmatched to any gene: 7. Here the CDR3 reads CASSGQGKGEPQHF. DNA of the CDR3: TGTGCCAGCAGCGGACAGGGGAAGGGGGAGCCCCAGCATTTT.

V usage is TRBV7-9 and J usage is TRBJ1-1, with D possibly being TRBD1 (6 bases). V lost 1 base to trimming and J lost 0 bases, with 15 bases between them. This CDR3 spans 17 amino acids. Germline V gene lookup returns CDR1 SEHNR and CDR2 FQNEAQ (reference sequence). The CDR3 region has the DNA TGTGCCAGCAGCTTAGAGTCGGGGGGACACCTGAACACTGAAGCTTTCTTT. It translates to CASSLESGGHLNTEAFF.

The chain is built from TRBV30 and TRBJ1-3; D ambiguous. The length of the CDR3 is 13 residues. V shed 2 bases and J shed 8 bases, with 13 bases lying between them. Germline V CDR1 and CDR2: GTSNPN, SVGIG (reference sequence). The CDR3 is CAWSTGVGDTIYF. In nucleotides, the CDR3 is TGTGCCTGGAGTACGGGTGTCGGAGACACCATATATTTT.

The V gene is TRBV4-2, the J gene TRBJ2-5; D call uncertain. The CDR3 loop spans 12 amino acids. Germline lookup yields CDR1 LGHNA and CDR2 YNFKEQ. V lost 4 bases, J lost 0 bases, and 3 bases lay in between. The CDR3 DNA is TGTGCCAGCAGCCTAAACCAAGAGACCCAGTACTTC. This encodes CASSLNQETQYF.

The chain recombines TRBV5-1 with TRBJ2-4, with D perhaps TRBD2 (6 bases). The CDR3 totals 18 residues. Trimming pared 6 bases from V and 0 bases from J, leaving 22 bases between. Per the germline V gene, CDR1 is SGHRS and CDR2 is YFSETQ. CDR3: CASTPAGLPSAAKNIQYF. CDR3 in DNA: TGCGCCAGCACCCCGGCGGGTCTCCCTAGCGCAGCCAAAAACATTCAGTACTTC.

The CDR3 region is CASSLGTGGQPQHF. DNA of the CDR3: TGTGCCAGCAGCCTCGGGACAGGGGGTCAGCCCCAGCATTTT. This chain links TRBV3-1 (or the pseudogene TRBV3-2) with TRBJ1-5; TRBD1 matches at 11 bases. With V trimmed by 4 bases and J by 6 bases, 2 bases remained unmatched. From germline, CDR1 is LGHDT and CDR2 YNNKEL (reference sequence). The length of the CDR3 is 14 residues.

The J gene is TRBJ1-3, the V gene TRBV7-9; D is uncertain. The germline gives CDR1 SEHNR, CDR2 FQNEAQ (reference sequence). V lost 5 bases and J lost 3, with 5 bases in between. The CDR3 is 12 residues long. CDR3 protein: CASSRGGNTIYF. The CDR3 bases are TGTGCCAGCAGCCGCGGTGGAAACACCATATATTTT.

The chain employs TRBV11-3 and TRBJ2-2; maybe TRBD2 (5 bases). Germline lookup yields CDR1 SGHNT and CDR2 YENEEA. V was trimmed by 2 bases and J by 6 bases, leaving 7 bases between them. The CDR3 loop spans 13 amino acids. CDR3 sequence (DNA): TGTGCCAGCAGCTTACGGGATCCCGGGGAGCTGTTTTTT. It translates to CASSLRDPGELFF. Full variable domain (outside the CDR3, taken from reference TRBV11-3 and TRBJ2-2): EAGVVQSPRYKIIEKKQPVAFWCNPISGHNTLYWYLQNLGQGPELLIRYENEEAVDDSQLPKDRFSAERLKGVDSTLKIQPAELGDSAVYLCASSLRDPGELFFGEGSRLTVL.

This clone was recorded a few times. This chain connects TRBV6-1 to TRBJ2-7; TRBD1 aligns across 11 bases. CDR3 length: 15 amino acids. Per the germline V gene, CDR1 is MNHNS and CDR2 is SASEGT. The V gene end was trimmed by 3 bases and the J gene end by 2 bases; junction bases not matched to a gene: 3. In DNA form, the CDR3 reads TGTGCCAGCAGTGATCAGGACAGGGGGCCCTACGAGCAGTACTTC. Translation gives CASSDQDRGPYEQYF.

J is TRBJ1-2 and V is TRBV6-5; D gene uncertain. Trimming pared 0 bases from V and 7 bases from J, leaving 15 bases between. Germline V gene data show CDR1 as MNHEY and CDR2 as SVGAGI. The CDR3 sequence is 15 residues long. CDR3 DNA sequence: TGTGCCAGCAGTTACTCGGCAGGTTTTATTGTTGGCTACACCTTC. Translation gives CASSYSAGFIVGYTF.

The chain has TRBV4-1 and TRBJ1-2, with TRBD1 matching over 7 bases. This CDR3 is built from 14 residues. From germline, CDR1 is MGHRA and CDR2 YSYEKL. With V trimmed by 1 base and J by 7 bases, 6 bases remained unmatched. The CDR3 protein is CASSQAQGVRGYTF. CDR3 coding DNA: TGCGCCAGCAGCCAAGCTCAGGGGGTGCGTGGCTACACCTTC.

This sequence joins TRBV5-6 and TRBJ1-2; TRBD1 aligns across 7 bases. Trimming at V came to 4 bases and at J to 2 bases, leaving 11 bases not matched to a gene. Germline V gene data show CDR1 as SGHDT and CDR2 as YYEEEE. CDR3 length: 16 residues. CDR3 nucleotides: TGTGCCAGCAGCCGAATGGGACAGTCCTTAAACTATGGCTACACCTTC. It encodes CASSRMGQSLNYGYTF.

CDR3 sequence (DNA): TGCGCCAGCAGCTTTAGACAGGGAAGGAATTTGGGATACGAGCAGTACTTC. This gives the protein CASSFRQGRNLGYEQYF. The rearrangement links TRBV5-1 to TRBJ2-7, with 7 bases that match TRBD1. This CDR3 is 17 amino acids long. The ends lost 2 bases at V and 4 bases at J; junction bases unmatched: 15. Germline CDR1 is SGHRS and CDR2 is YFSETQ.

The CDR3 loop is CASSNRGMNTEAFF. The CDR3 DNA reads TGTGCCAGCAGCAATAGGGGGATGAACACTGAAGCTTTCTTT. The chain has TRBV6-5 and TRBJ1-1; maybe TRBD1 (6 bases). This CDR3 has 14 residues. Germline V CDR1 and CDR2: MNHEY, SVGAGI. Trimming took 6 bases from V and 0 from J, leaving 11 bases between them.

The V gene is TRBV5-1, the J gene TRBJ2-3, with 9 nucleotides matching TRBD2. Germline CDR1 is SGHRS and CDR2 is YFSETQ. V gave up 0 bases and J gave up 4 bases; unmatched junction bases: 3. This CDR3 contains 15 residues. The CDR3 sequence: CASSLARGGADTQYF. The CDR3 region has the DNA TGCGCCAGCAGCTTGGCGCGGGGGGGCGCAGATACGCAGTATTTT.

This sequence joins TRBV7-9 and TRBJ1-1, with TRBD1 matching 8 bases. The V gene end was trimmed by 5 bases and the J gene end by 11 bases; junction bases not matched to a gene: 7. The CDR3 is 12 amino acids. The germline gives CDR1 SEHNR, CDR2 FQNEAQ (reference sequence). CDR3 amino acids: CASSERDRSAFF. The DNA of the CDR3 is TGTGCCAGCAGCGAACGGGACAGGAGTGCTTTCTTT. Full variable domain (rest looked up from reference TRBV7-9 and TRBJ1-1): DTGVSQNPRHKITKRGQNVTFRCDPISEHNRLYWYRQTLGQGPEFLTYFQNEAQLEKSRLLSDRFSAERPKGSFSTLEIQRTEQGDSAMYLCASSERDRSAFFGQGTRLTVV.

The chain is built from TRBV12-3 or TRBV12-4 and TRBJ2-5; D is unclear. V shed 3 bases and J shed 2 bases, with 7 bases lying between them. The CDR3 runs 13 residues. CDR3 protein: CASSLADQETQYF. In nucleotides, the CDR3 is TGTGCCAGCAGTTTGGCGGATCAAGAGACCCAGTACTTC.

The CDR3 reads CASSSLGTGEKLFF. The DNA of the CDR3 is TGCGCCAGCAGCTCCCTGGGCACCGGTGAAAAACTGTTTTTT. The V call is TRBV5-1, the J call TRBJ1-4; D unclear. Germline values: CDR1 SGHRS, CDR2 YFSETQ. The CDR3 covers 14 residues. V lost 3 bases, J lost 7 bases, and 13 bases lay in between.

This rearrangement joins TRBV28 to TRBJ1-1; 8 bases match TRBD1. Trimming removed 1 base from V and 11 bases from J; junction bases left unmatched: 9. Germline lookup yields CDR1 MDHEN and CDR2 SYDVKM. The CDR3 runs to 14 residues. CDR3 residues: CASSLFRGRGLAFF. The CDR3, as DNA: TGTGCCAGCAGTTTATTCAGGGGGCGCGGGCTCGCTTTCTTT.

The V call is TRBV7-6, the J call TRBJ1-1; 8 nucleotides match TRBD1. Germline-derived CDR1 and CDR2 are SGHVS and FNYEAQ. The CDR3 consists of 13 residues. The ends lost 6 bases at V and 4 bases at J; junction bases unmatched: 4. CDR3 protein: CASSIGQGTEAFF. In nucleotides, the CDR3 is TGTGCCAGCAGTATCGGACAGGGCACTGAAGCTTTCTTT.

V and J are TRBV6-6 and TRBJ1-3; 8 positions match TRBD1. CDR1 is MNHNY and CDR2 is SVGAGI in the germline V gene (reference sequence). CDR3 length: 17 amino acids. J was trimmed by 0 bases and V by 5 bases; bases with no gene match: 9. CDR3: CASSPGTGSFSGNTIYF. In DNA, the CDR3 is TGTGCCAGCAGTCCAGGGACAGGTTCTTTCTCTGGAAACACCATATATTTT.